The rows below give T cell receptor beta chains drawn from one sample of a study of sequential checkpoint blockade in melanoma. This table comes from immunoSEQ multiplex PCR, and its TCRdb copy is limited to in-frame clones, with some not included. The sample has fewer than 15,000 clones, 82% seen once; the top ten hold about a quarter. This specimen consisted of CD8+ T cells sorted from blood (inferred from file names), obtained from a patient given nivolumab and ipilimumab in sequence. The receptors stem from a human donor with melanoma. Each CDR3 is given with its conserved first and last residue. The D gene is left open where the match is weak. Rows give clone size only sometimes, using once, few, many, or a class for an expanded clone.

cdr3_aa: CASSLPGLAGGPVYNEQFF
cdr3_nt: TGTGCCAGCAGCTTACCGGGACTAGCGGGAGGGCCCGTTTATAATGAGCAGTTCTTC
clone_size: once
d_call: TRBD2
v_call: TRBV11-3
j_call: TRBJ2-1

cdr3_aa: CASSLIGGRHSYNEQFF
cdr3_nt: TGTGCCAGCAGCTTGATAGGCGGGAGGCACTCCTACAATGAGCAGTTCTTC
clone_size: NA
d_call: TRBD2
v_call: TRBV5-6
j_call: TRBJ2-1

cdr3_aa: CASARGLTNEQFF
cdr3_nt: TGTGCCAGCGCCAGAGGACTTACAAATGAGCAGTTCTTC
clone_size: medium-sized
d_call: NA
v_call: TRBV7-3
j_call: TRBJ2-1

cdr3_aa: CASSTGVFTYEQYF
cdr3_nt: TGTGCCAGCAGCACAGGGGTGTTCACCTACGAGCAGTACTTC
clone_size: few
d_call: TRBD1
v_call: TRBV6-6
j_call: TRBJ2-7

cdr3_aa: CASSLLRASTDTQYF
cdr3_nt: TGTGCCAGCAGCTTATTGCGGGCCAGCACAGATACGCAGTATTTT
clone_size: once
d_call: NA
v_call: TRBV7-9
j_call: TRBJ2-3

cdr3_aa: CASSQDGTGFKDEQYF
cdr3_nt: TGCGCCAGCAGCCAAGACGGAACAGGGTTTAAGGACGAGCAGTACTTC
clone_size: NA
d_call: NA
v_call: TRBV4-1
j_call: TRBJ2-7

cdr3_aa: CASRSTNYGYTF
cdr3_nt: TGTGCCAGCAGATCAACTAACTATGGCTACACCTTC
clone_size: NA
d_call: NA
v_call: TRBV6-1
j_call: TRBJ1-2

cdr3_aa: CASATGAYEQYF
cdr3_nt: TGTGCCAGCGCGACAGGGGCCTACGAGCAGTACTTC
clone_size: NA
d_call: TRBD1
v_call: TRBV25-1
j_call: TRBJ2-7

cdr3_aa: CASSPFDGEHYGYTF
cdr3_nt: TGTGCCAGCAGTCCATTTGATGGGGAGCACTATGGCTACACCTTC
clone_size: medium-sized
d_call: NA
v_call: TRBV28
j_call: TRBJ1-2

cdr3_aa: CASSLVSGGPYNEQFF
cdr3_nt: TGTGCCAGCAGCTTGGTTAGCGGGGGCCCTTACAATGAGCAGTTCTTC
clone_size: NA
d_call: TRBD2
v_call: TRBV5-8
j_call: TRBJ2-1

cdr3_aa: CASSVGDFDSYEQYF
cdr3_nt: TGTGCCAGCAGCGTCGGGGATTTCGACTCCTACGAGCAGTACTTC
clone_size: NA
d_call: NA
v_call: TRBV9
j_call: TRBJ2-7

cdr3_aa: CASSSPDRMTYEQYF
cdr3_nt: TGTGCCAGCAGCTCCCCGGACAGGATGACCTACGAGCAGTACTTC
clone_size: medium-sized
d_call: TRBD1
v_call: TRBV5-6
j_call: TRBJ2-7

cdr3_aa: CASSLSQGAAWPQHF
cdr3_nt: TGTGCCAGCAGCTTAAGTCAGGGGGCGGCCTGGCCCCAGCATTTT
clone_size: NA
d_call: TRBD1
v_call: TRBV7-9
j_call: TRBJ1-5

cdr3_aa: CASRPGLAGGVTYNEQFF
cdr3_nt: TGCGCCTCTCGACCGGGACTAGCGGGGGGGGTCACCTACAATGAGCAGTTCTTC
clone_size: once
d_call: TRBD2
v_call: TRBV5-1
j_call: TRBJ2-1

cdr3_aa: CASSVGGFTYNEQFF
cdr3_nt: TGTGCCAGCAGCGTAGGAGGGTTCACCTACAATGAGCAGTTCTTC
clone_size: NA
d_call: NA
v_call: TRBV9
j_call: TRBJ2-1

cdr3_aa: CASSEGWDRTPLEAFF
cdr3_nt: TGTGCCAGCAGTGAAGGGTGGGACAGGACCCCACTTGAAGCTTTCTTT
clone_size: NA
d_call: TRBD1
v_call: TRBV6-1
j_call: TRBJ1-1

cdr3_aa: CASSWLAGGPYEQYF
cdr3_nt: TGTGCCAGCAGCTGGCTAGCGGGAGGGCCCTACGAGCAGTACTTC
clone_size: NA
d_call: TRBD2
v_call: TRBV7-8
j_call: TRBJ2-7

cdr3_aa: CASAFRGGESMNTEAFF
cdr3_nt: TGTGCCAGCGCCTTTCGGGGAGGGGAAAGTATGAACACTGAAGCTTTCTTT
clone_size: NA
d_call: NA
v_call: TRBV28
j_call: TRBJ1-1

cdr3_aa: CASSPELGGGHYNEQFF
cdr3_nt: TGCGCCAGCAGCCCCGAACTGGGGGGGGGCCACTACAATGAGCAGTTCTTC
clone_size: once
d_call: NA
v_call: TRBV4-1
j_call: TRBJ2-1

cdr3_aa: CATSRGQGSPYEQYF
cdr3_nt: TGTGCCACCAGCAGAGGCCAGGGGAGTCCCTACGAGCAGTACTTC
clone_size: medium-sized
d_call: NA
v_call: TRBV15
j_call: TRBJ2-7

cdr3_aa: CAINPSGGPQNEQFF
cdr3_nt: TGTGCCATCAATCCTAGCGGGGGGCCCCAGAATGAGCAGTTCTTC
clone_size: NA
d_call: TRBD2
v_call: TRBV10-3
j_call: TRBJ2-1

cdr3_aa: CASSMANTGPYEQYF
cdr3_nt: TGTGCCAGCAGCATGGCGAACACAGGGCCCTACGAGCAGTACTTC
clone_size: NA
d_call: NA
v_call: TRBV9
j_call: TRBJ2-7

cdr3_aa: CASRGRGRFGAGELFF
cdr3_nt: TGTGCCAGCAGAGGGCGGGGGAGGTTCGGGGCCGGGGAGCTGTTTTTT
clone_size: NA
d_call: TRBD2
v_call: TRBV25-1
j_call: TRBJ2-2

cdr3_aa: CASSIGALSGVRETQYF
cdr3_nt: TGTGCCAGCAGTATTGGGGCTCTTAGCGGGGTCCGAGAGACCCAGTACTTC
clone_size: NA
d_call: TRBD2
v_call: TRBV7-6
j_call: TRBJ2-5

cdr3_aa: CASSFRGLAGFGEQFF
cdr3_nt: TGTGCCAGCAGCTTTCGCGGGCTAGCGGGTTTTGGTGAGCAGTTCTTC
clone_size: NA
d_call: TRBD2
v_call: TRBV7-8
j_call: TRBJ2-1

cdr3_aa: CASSYARGRYEQYF
cdr3_nt: TGTGCCAGCAGCTATGCCAGGGGGCGATACGAGCAGTACTTC
clone_size: NA
d_call: TRBD1
v_call: TRBV6-1
j_call: TRBJ2-7

cdr3_aa: CASSVGRISGNTIYF
cdr3_nt: TGTGCCAGCAGCGTAGGGAGGATCTCTGGAAACACCATATATTTT
clone_size: few
d_call: NA
v_call: TRBV9
j_call: TRBJ1-3

cdr3_aa: CSVVGLAGLYEQYF
cdr3_nt: TGCAGCGTTGTGGGGTTAGCGGGACTCTACGAGCAGTACTTC
clone_size: NA
d_call: TRBD2
v_call: TRBV29-1
j_call: TRBJ2-7

cdr3_aa: CASSVGLAGRLYEQYF
cdr3_nt: TGTGCCAGCAGCGTAGGACTAGCGGGGAGATTATACGAGCAGTACTTC
clone_size: NA
d_call: TRBD2
v_call: TRBV9
j_call: TRBJ2-7

cdr3_aa: CASSLGAGGYEQFF
cdr3_nt: TGTGCCAGCAGCTTAGGGGCGGGAGGCTATGAGCAGTTCTTC
clone_size: NA
d_call: TRBD2
v_call: TRBV7-6
j_call: TRBJ2-1

cdr3_aa: CASSPRLMDSNYGYTF
cdr3_nt: TGTGCCAGCAGCCCACGCCTAATGGACAGCAACTATGGCTACACCTTC
clone_size: NA
d_call: NA
v_call: TRBV5-8
j_call: TRBJ1-2

cdr3_aa: CASSYTREVADTQYF
cdr3_nt: TGTGCCAGCAGTTACACGAGGGAGGTCGCAGATACGCAGTATTTT
clone_size: NA
d_call: NA
v_call: TRBV6-5
j_call: TRBJ2-3

cdr3_aa: CASSFEGDQPQHF
cdr3_nt: TGCGCCAGCAGCTTCGAGGGCGATCAGCCCCAGCATTTT
clone_size: medium-sized
d_call: NA
v_call: TRBV5-1
j_call: TRBJ1-5

cdr3_aa: CASSPGGLSYEQYF
cdr3_nt: TGTGCCAGCAGCCCCGGAGGTCTATCCTACGAGCAGTACTTC
clone_size: NA
d_call: NA
v_call: TRBV5-4
j_call: TRBJ2-7

cdr3_aa: CASGAVGGPYEQYF
cdr3_nt: TGTGCCAGTGGGGCCGTGGGAGGCCCCTACGAGCAGTACTTC
clone_size: once
d_call: NA
v_call: TRBV19
j_call: TRBJ2-7

cdr3_aa: CASSLGEGQFF
cdr3_nt: TGTGCCAGCAGTCTCGGAGAGGGGCAGTTCTTC
clone_size: NA
d_call: NA
v_call: TRBV25-1
j_call: TRBJ2-1

cdr3_aa: CASSVASGQTYEQYF
cdr3_nt: TGTGCCAGCAGCGTAGCGAGCGGGCAAACCTACGAGCAGTACTTC
clone_size: NA
d_call: NA
v_call: TRBV9
j_call: TRBJ2-7

cdr3_aa: CASSPRRGAYNEQFF
cdr3_nt: TGTGCCAGCAGCCCCCGGCGGGGGGCTTACAATGAGCAGTTCTTC
clone_size: NA
d_call: TRBD2
v_call: TRBV7-8
j_call: TRBJ2-1

cdr3_aa: CASSSGTGVQETQYF
cdr3_nt: TGTGCCAGCAGTTCTGGGACAGGGGTTCAAGAGACCCAGTACTTC
clone_size: NA
d_call: TRBD1
v_call: TRBV28
j_call: TRBJ2-5

cdr3_aa: CASSIRLGQETQYF
cdr3_nt: TGTGCCAGCAGCATCAGACTCGGGCAAGAGACCCAGTACTTC
clone_size: once
d_call: NA
v_call: TRBV7-9
j_call: TRBJ2-5

cdr3_aa: CASSYQLPGGRRNEQFF
cdr3_nt: TGTGCCAGCAGTTACCAACTACCGGGGGGACGGCGCAATGAGCAGTTCTTC
clone_size: NA
d_call: TRBD2
v_call: TRBV4-2
j_call: TRBJ2-1

cdr3_aa: CASNGDRANTGELFF
cdr3_nt: TGTGCCAGCAACGGGGACAGGGCGAACACCGGGGAGCTGTTTTTT
clone_size: NA
d_call: TRBD1
v_call: TRBV7-9
j_call: TRBJ2-2

cdr3_aa: CASSSAGGHEQYF
cdr3_nt: TGTGCCAGCAGCTCCGCCGGGGGGCACGAGCAGTACTTC
clone_size: NA
d_call: NA
v_call: TRBV7-6
j_call: TRBJ2-7

cdr3_aa: CASRVAGTRTDTQYF
cdr3_nt: TGCGCCAGCAGGGTAGCGGGGACCCGCACAGATACGCAGTATTTT
clone_size: NA
d_call: TRBD2
v_call: TRBV5-1
j_call: TRBJ2-3

cdr3_aa: CASSLTGGLMETQYF
cdr3_nt: TGTGCCAGCAGTTTGACAGGGGGCCTAATGGAGACCCAGTACTTC
clone_size: few
d_call: TRBD1
v_call: TRBV2
j_call: TRBJ2-5

cdr3_aa: CASSSDKIAKNIQYF
cdr3_nt: TGTGCCAGCAGCTCAGACAAGATAGCCAAAAACATTCAGTACTTC
clone_size: NA
d_call: NA
v_call: TRBV7-9
j_call: TRBJ2-4

cdr3_aa: CASSPVQGKSYEQYF
cdr3_nt: TGTGCCAGCTCACCGGTCCAGGGAAAATCCTACGAGCAGTACTTC
clone_size: NA
d_call: NA
v_call: TRBV18
j_call: TRBJ2-7

cdr3_aa: CASRGDRGFSPLHF
cdr3_nt: TGTGCCAGCAGAGGGGACAGGGGGTTCTCACCCCTCCACTTT
clone_size: NA
d_call: TRBD1
v_call: TRBV6-1
j_call: TRBJ1-6

cdr3_aa: CASSGTSGVSSYEQYF
cdr3_nt: TGTGCCAGCAGCGGGACTAGCGGGGTTAGCTCCTACGAGCAGTACTTC
clone_size: NA
d_call: TRBD2
v_call: TRBV5-4
j_call: TRBJ2-7

cdr3_aa: CASSLNDRGPGAFF
cdr3_nt: TGTGCCAGCAGTTTGAATGACAGGGGACCCGGAGCTTTCTTT
clone_size: NA
d_call: TRBD1
v_call: TRBV28
j_call: TRBJ1-1